A selection of T cell receptor beta chains follows, all from one sample in a study of T cell responses to AZD1222 COVID-19 vaccine. Sequencing was performed with immunoSEQ multiplex PCR; in TCRdb, only in-frame clones are kept and a portion is missing. The sample carries 90,000 to 150,000 clones, around 85% recorded once. The specimen was peripheral blood, collected on day 0 of AZD1222 vaccination. The source of these receptors is an adult in good health. CDR3s include the opening cysteine and the closing phenylalanine or tryptophan. A D gene is named only where the DNA matches it firmly. Clone size appears in some rows only: once, few, many, or a class for an expanded clone.

clone_size	v_call	j_call	d_call	cdr3_aa	cdr3_nt
NA	TRBV11-1	TRBJ2-1	TRBD2	CASSLVWREGGNEQFF	TGTGCCAGCAGCTTAGTATGGCGGGAGGGAGGGAATGAGCAGTTCTTC
few	TRBV2	TRBJ1-2	NA	CASSEMGNYGYTF	TGTGCCAGCAGTGAGATGGGGAACTATGGCTACACCTTC
NA	TRBV5-4	TRBJ1-2	NA	CASSLAPF	TGTGCCAGCAGCTTGGCACCCTTC
NA	TRBV11-2	TRBJ1-2	NA	CASSLESGDYGYTF	TGTGCCAGCAGCTTAGAATCCGGGGACTATGGCTACACCTTC
once	TRBV11-1	TRBJ2-2	NA	CASSLAARTYTGELFF	TGTGCCAGCAGCTTGGCGGCCCGGACTTACACCGGGGAGCTGTTTTTT
NA	TRBV5-1	TRBJ2-7	NA	CASNSGHVDSYEQYF	TGCGCCAGCAACTCCGGACATGTAGACTCCTACGAGCAGTACTTC
NA	TRBV4-1	TRBJ1-1	TRBD1	CASSQRTGVNTEAFF	TGCGCCAGCAGCCAACGGACAGGAGTGAACACTGAAGCTTTCTTT
NA	TRBV18	TRBJ2-5	TRBD1	CASSPVQGAGETQYF	TGTGCCAGCTCACCCGTACAGGGGGCCGGGGAGACCCAGTACTTC
NA	TRBV6-1	TRBJ1-2	NA	CASSEGPGQTNYGYTF	TGTGCCAGCAGTGAAGGCCCTGGACAGACAAACTATGGCTACACCTTC
NA	TRBV3-1/TRBV3-2	TRBJ1-5	NA	CASSQDSTGGLPQHF	TGTGCCAGCAGCCAAGATTCGACAGGTGGTTTACCCCAGCATTTT
once	TRBV28	TRBJ1-6	NA	CASSSREVSSPLHF	TGTGCCAGCAGTTCGAGGGAGGTCAGTTCACCCCTCCACTTT
NA	TRBV7-9	TRBJ2-5	NA	CASRPARAGSIATQYF	TGTGCCAGCAGGCCAGCTAGGGCGGGGAGTATCGCGACCCAGTACTTC
NA	TRBV24-1	TRBJ2-3	TRBD2	CATSDPTSGRTDTQYF	TGTGCCACCAGTGATCCTACTAGCGGCCGCACAGATACGCAGTATTTT
NA	TRBV3-1/TRBV3-2	TRBJ1-4	NA	CASSHGRANEKLFF	TGTGCCAGCAGCCATGGCAGGGCCAATGAAAAACTGTTTTTT
NA	TRBV3-1/TRBV3-2	TRBJ1-1	NA	CASSQIENTEAFF	TGTGCCAGCAGCCAAATCGAGAACACTGAAGCTTTCTTT
NA	TRBV19	TRBJ1-3	NA	CASRVLARDTIYF	TGTGCCAGTAGAGTTCTGGCGAGGGACACCATATATTTT
NA	TRBV7-8	TRBJ1-5	NA	CASSLVFSNQPQHF	TGTGCCAGCAGCTTAGTGTTTAGCAATCAGCCCCAGCATTTT
NA	TRBV5-5	TRBJ2-7	TRBD2	CASSFGGGFVEQYF	TGTGCCAGCAGCTTCGGCGGGGGATTCGTCGAGCAGTACTTC
NA	TRBV19	TRBJ2-7	NA	CASSITPRSEQYF	TGTGCCAGTAGTATAACACCCAGGAGCGAGCAGTACTTC
NA	TRBV3-1/TRBV3-2	TRBJ1-4	NA	CASSQGFQGLFF	TGTGCCAGCAGCCAAGGTTTCCAGGGACTGTTTTTT
few	TRBV6-5	TRBJ1-1	NA	CASTSQGGEAFF	TGTGCCAGCACCTCTCAGGGAGGTGAAGCTTTCTTT
NA	TRBV6-5	TRBJ1-6	NA	CASSFYSPLHF	TGTGCCAGCAGTTTTTATTCACCCCTCCACTTT
NA	TRBV27	TRBJ1-5	NA	CASSEARNQPQHF	TGTGCCAGCAGTGAGGCGCGCAATCAGCCCCAGCATTTT
NA	TRBV5-1	TRBJ1-5	NA	CASSLAGGQFQPQHF	TGCGCCAGCAGCTTGGCCGGGGGGCAATTTCAGCCCCAGCATTTT
NA	TRBV18	TRBJ1-5	NA	CASSSQGGMEAQHF	TGTGCCAGCTCATCCCAGGGTGGGATGGAGGCCCAGCATTTT
NA	TRBV5-1	TRBJ1-1	NA	CASSLWASAEAFF	TGCGCCAGCAGCTTGTGGGCCAGCGCAGAAGCTTTCTTT
once	TRBV15	TRBJ1-6	TRBD1	CATSRDRDRVSPLHF	TGTGCCACCAGCAGAGATAGGGACAGGGTCTCACCCCTCCACTTT
NA	TRBV27	TRBJ2-7	NA	CASSHIPYRDSYEQYF	TGTGCCAGCAGCCATATACCTTACAGGGATTCCTACGAGCAGTACTTC
NA	TRBV19	TRBJ2-3	TRBD2	CASSIGLAGEPDTQYF	TGTGCCAGTAGTATAGGGCTAGCGGGGGAGCCAGATACGCAGTATTTT
NA	TRBV10-3	TRBJ1-2	NA	CAISEEGRGYTF	TGTGCCATCAGTGAAGAGGGTAGGGGCTACACCTTC
few	TRBV30	TRBJ1-6	NA	CAWSVLTVNSPLHF	TGTGCCTGGAGTGTACTTACAGTTAATTCACCCCTCCACTTT
NA	TRBV27	TRBJ2-2	NA	CASSLSNQITGELFF	TGTGCCAGCAGTTTATCGAACCAGATCACCGGGGAGCTGTTTTTT
NA	TRBV30	TRBJ2-7	NA	CAWASGTPSTLTLYEQYF	TGTGCCTGGGCGTCGGGGACACCTTCCACCCTTACGCTTTACGAGCAGTACTTC
NA	TRBV11-3	TRBJ2-5	NA	CASSLERAWETQYF	TGTGCCAGCAGCTTAGAGAGGGCGTGGGAGACCCAGTACTTC
NA	TRBV5-1	TRBJ2-2	NA	CASSQQGRPNTGELFF	TGCGCCAGCAGCCAGCAGGGGCGACCGAACACCGGGGAGCTGTTTTTT
NA	TRBV12-3/TRBV12-4	TRBJ2-3	NA	CASSERDTQYF	TGTGCCAGCAGTGAAAGGGATACGCAGTATTTT
NA	TRBV9	TRBJ2-3	TRBD2	CASSVLAGERTDTQYF	TGTGCCAGCAGCGTTCTAGCGGGGGAGCGCACAGATACGCAGTATTTT
NA	TRBV5-8	TRBJ1-6	NA	CASSPRGGGNSPLHF	TGTGCCAGCAGCCCCCGCGGGGGGGGTAATTCACCCCTCCACTTT
NA	TRBV5-1	TRBJ2-1	TRBD2	CASSLSGILAVEQFF	TGCGCCAGCAGCTTGAGTGGGATACTAGCGGTTGAGCAGTTCTTC
once	TRBV5-6	TRBJ1-1	NA	CASSSYIRTANTEAFF	TGTGCCAGCAGTTCATACATACGGACAGCGAACACTGAAGCTTTCTTT
NA	TRBV7-9	TRBJ1-1	TRBD1	CASSIDRGKDTEAFF	TGTGCCAGCAGCATCGACAGGGGGAAAGACACTGAAGCTTTCTTT
NA	TRBV29-1	TRBJ2-3	TRBD2	CSVEILIAGGDTQYF	TGCAGCGTTGAAATTCTAATAGCGGGCGGGGATACGCAGTATTTT
NA	TRBV6-2/TRBV6-3	TRBJ2-5	NA	CASSRGNRGGETQYF	TGTGCCAGCAGCAGAGGGAACAGGGGAGGAGAGACCCAGTACTTC
NA	TRBV18	TRBJ1-2	TRBD1	CASSPPGQGDYTF	TGTGCCAGCTCACCACCGGGACAGGGAGACTACACCTTC
NA	TRBV3-1/TRBV3-2	TRBJ2-3	NA	CASSQPNFPAPLGSSTDTQYF	TGTGCCAGCAGCCAACCGAATTTCCCCGCTCCGTTGGGTTCTAGCACAGATACGCAGTATTTT
once	TRBV4-2	TRBJ2-7	NA	CASSQETRIYHEQYF	TGTGCCAGCAGCCAAGAAACCCGGATTTACCACGAGCAGTACTTC
NA	TRBV14	TRBJ2-1	TRBD2	CASSPLEPSGRNEQFF	TGTGCCAGCAGCCCTCTGGAACCTTCCGGGAGGAATGAGCAGTTCTTC
NA	TRBV2	TRBJ1-2	TRBD1	CASSARTGRPNYGYTF	TGTGCCAGCAGTGCGAGGACAGGGCGGCCTAACTATGGCTACACCTTC
few	TRBV30	TRBJ1-5	NA	CAWSPGLSNQPQHF	TGTGCCTGGAGTCCGGGACTGAGCAATCAGCCCCAGCATTTT
NA	TRBV3-1/TRBV3-2	TRBJ2-7	TRBD2	CASSPTSSGGTYEQYF	TGTGCCAGCAGCCCCACGTCGTCGGGGGGAACCTACGAGCAGTACTTC
NA	TRBV19	TRBJ2-3	NA	CASSIQAPSPGTDTQYF	TGTGCCAGTAGTATCCAGGCGCCCTCGCCAGGCACAGATACGCAGTATTTT
NA	TRBV12-5	TRBJ1-1	TRBD1	CASGPGTGGTEAFF	TGTGCTAGTGGTCCGGGGACAGGGGGCACTGAAGCTTTCTTT
NA	TRBV15	TRBJ1-4	NA	CATSRDAGHLFF	TGTGCCACCAGCAGAGATGCGGGACATCTGTTTTTT
few	TRBV30	TRBJ1-2	TRBD1	CAWSPPRDRGRDGYTF	TGTGCCTGGAGTCCTCCTCGGGACAGGGGGCGAGATGGCTACACCTTC
NA	TRBV16	TRBJ1-4	TRBD1	CASSQRRQGTNEKLFF	TGTGCCAGCAGCCAACGCCGACAGGGCACTAATGAAAAACTGTTTTTT